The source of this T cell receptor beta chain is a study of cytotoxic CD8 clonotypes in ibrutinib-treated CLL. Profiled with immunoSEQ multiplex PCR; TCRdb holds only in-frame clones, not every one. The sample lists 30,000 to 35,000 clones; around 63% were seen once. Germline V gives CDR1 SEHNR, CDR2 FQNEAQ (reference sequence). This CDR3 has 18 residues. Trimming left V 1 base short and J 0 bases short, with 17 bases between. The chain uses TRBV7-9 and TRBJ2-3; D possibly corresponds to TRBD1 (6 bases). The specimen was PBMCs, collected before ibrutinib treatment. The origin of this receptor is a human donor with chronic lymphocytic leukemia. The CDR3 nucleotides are TGTGCCAGCAGCTTAGGGTATGGGACAAGTCCTAGCACAGATACGCAGTATTTT. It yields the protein CASSLGYGTSPSTDTQYF.